This is a list of T cell receptor beta chains from one sample in a study of T cell changes during pregnancy in multiple sclerosis. The method was immunoSEQ multiplex PCR; TCRdb's version includes in-frame clones alone and lacks a portion of them. This table has tens of thousands of clones, 80% to 95% appearing once. Sequenced here: peripheral blood, sampled before pregnancy. These receptors originate from a female donor with multiple sclerosis, enrolled in a pregnancy study. CDR3s leave out the opening cysteine and the closing phenylalanine or tryptophan. Clone sizes are given selectively: once, few, many, or a class where the clone is expanded.

>-|TRBV7-9|TRBJ2-3
ASSLLARSTDTQY
>-|TRBV5-1|TRBJ2-1
ASRRQGGYNEQF
>-|TRBV2|TRBJ1-2
ASSTDSNYGYT
>-|TRBV7-3|TRBJ2-1
ASSFPTTAGTSGRGYEQF
>-|TRBV28|TRBJ1-2
ASSLAGQGWGYGYT
>-|TRBV6-1|TRBJ1-2
ASSDRVGGYT
>once|TRBV7-3|TRBJ2-1
ASSSLTSGIYNEQF
>-|TRBV4-3|TRBJ2-1
ASSRDWGQGYNEQF
>-|TRBV4-1|TRBJ1-5
ASSLGTGNQPQH
>-|TRBV5-8|TRBJ2-7
ASSLGWRRGEQY
>-|TRBV5-5|TRBJ1-5
ASSLAGGNQPQH
>-|TRBV28|TRBJ2-7
ASSTPSGTGEYEQY
>-|TRBV5-1|TRBJ1-2
ASSYLQGTNYGYT
>-|TRBV9|TRBJ1-3
ASSVDRLDSGGNTIY
>-|TRBV12-5|TRBJ2-7
ASGPRSEQY
>-|TRBV6-5|TRBJ2-7
ASSYRRQGYEQY
>-|TRBV27|TRBJ1-1
ASSSQGVNTEAF
>-|TRBV5-4|TRBJ2-7
ASSLGLAGAYEQY
>once|TRBV6-6|TRBJ1-4
ASSYGNRGLNEKLF
>-|TRBV7-2|TRBJ1-1
ASSLGGTGQIRTEAF
>-|TRBV7-8|TRBJ1-1
ASSLEQAVVNTEAF
>-|TRBV6-5|TRBJ2-7
ASSSDRVQQSEQY
>-|TRBV10-1|TRBJ2-1
ATQMRGHLNYNEQF
>-|TRBV18|TRBJ2-3
ASSPLGGERDTDTQY
>-|TRBV7-2|TRBJ2-7
ASSFGTGTYEQY
>-|TRBV18|TRBJ1-4
ASSPGGGEDEKLF
>-|TRBV6-4|TRBJ1-6
ASDKGRGAPLH
>-|TRBV7-3|TRBJ2-3
ASRRGVTDTQY
>-|TRBV4-3|TRBJ2-6
ASSKSGSGANVLT
>once|TRBV27|TRBJ2-7
ASSLGLAGPYEQY
>-|TRBV15|TRBJ1-2
ATSRGDSAATNYGYT
>-|TRBV19|TRBJ1-5
ASSIVGTGHQPQH
>-|TRBV4-2|TRBJ2-7
ASSPGTSGAYEQY
>-|TRBV29-1|TRBJ1-2
SVGRDRTGASNYGYT
>-|TRBV9|TRBJ1-2
ASSVGGQVYGYT
>-|TRBV7-9|TRBJ1-2
ASSPRVTGGLDYGYT
>-|TRBV12-5|TRBJ2-1
ASGLAGRSHNEQF
>once|TRBV28|TRBJ2-1
ASSPSTGARQF
>once|TRBV5-5|TRBJ2-7
ASSLRSESYEQY
>-|TRBV7-3|TRBJ2-1
ASSLTGPPVNEQF
>-|TRBV18|TRBJ2-1
ASSPGERQAASRNNEQF
>-|TRBV27|TRBJ1-2
ASSPGQVIGYGYT
>few|TRBV7-9|TRBJ1-5
ASSATGSNGNQPQH
>-|TRBV10-3|TRBJ1-2
AISESLSGTGLYT
>-|TRBV19|TRBJ1-2
ASSIGLGDGYT